Below, 8 T cell receptor beta chains from the same sample are listed, as sequenced in a study of T cell repertoires in cytomegalovirus infection (dated by TCRdb to the late 2010s). These receptors' targets are unknown. The reads were generated on an Illumina HiSeq 1500. Through fastp at Q25 and MiXCR, TCRdb rebuilt clones from the public reads, retaining in-frame beta chains. One record per CDR3 amino acid sequence lists the most common genes and DNA. The sample table contains approximately 990,000 distinct CDR3 sequences; only one count was recorded for approximately 33% of them. The leading ten clones occupy roughly 13% of the sample. The sample's treatment or condition label, decoded: in vitro stimulation with specific CMV peptide epitopes to enrich CMV-specific T cells. The specimen comprised cultured CD8+ T cells from PBMCs, sampled from culture after CMV antigen stimulation. These TCRs come from a human donor in good health (CMV status not recorded). Some clones in this sample may be carry-over from other donors' samples.

The chain recombines TRBV6-2 or TRBV6-3 with TRBJ1-1, with D maybe TRBD1 (5 bases). V dropped 5 bases and J dropped 5 bases, with 21 bases sitting between them. The CDR3 covers 16 residues. The V gene's germline CDR1 is MNHEY and CDR2 SVGEGT. CDR3 nucleotides: TGTGCCAGCAGTGTCAACCGGGACTTCGCCGGAACTGAAGCTTTCTTT. Amino acids: CASSVNRDFAGTEAFF.

Regarding this clonotype: Germline is not matched at one junction end, which may reflect a read error. This chain links TRBV9 with TRBJ2-2, with D maybe TRBD2 (5 bases). Germline assignment: CDR1 SGDLS and CDR2 YYNGEE. The CDR3 runs to 16 residues. This CDR3 reads CASSVGNSANTGELVF. DNA for the CDR3: TGTGCCAGCAGCGTAGGGAATAGCGCGAACACCGGGGAGCTGGTTTTT. The variable domain in full, completed from reference TRBV9 and TRBJ2-2, reads DSGVTQTPKHLITATGQRVTLRCSPRSGDLSVYWYQQSLDQGLQFLIQYYNGEERAKGNILERFSAQQFPDLHSELNLSSLELGDSALYFCASSVGNSANTGELVFGEGSRLTVL.

V usage is TRBV12-5 and J usage is TRBJ2-1, with a weak D call TRBD2 (5 bases). V was clipped by 5 bases and J by 9 bases, with 17 bases between them. Per germline, CDR1 LGHNT and CDR2 FRNRAP. The CDR3 loop spans 14 amino acids. CDR3 residues: CASGPGNTPGEQFF. The CDR3 DNA reads as TGTGCTAGTGGTCCGGGGAATACCCCTGGTGAGCAGTTCTTC.

The chain recombines TRBV7-3 with TRBJ2-3; possibly TRBD2 for D (7 bases). Trimming removed 0 bases at V and 2 bases at J, with 18 bases between. Germline loops: CDR1 SGHTA, CDR2 FQGTGA. This CDR3 contains 18 residues. Here the CDR3 DNA reads TGTGCCAGCAGCTTAACGAGGGGGGGGGGCCGGCCCACAGATACGCAGTATTTT. Translation: CASSLTRGGGRPTDTQYF.

This clonotype was counted a few times. J is TRBJ1-1 and V is TRBV2; 8 bases line up with TRBD1. Germline CDR1 SNHLY, CDR2 FYNNEI. V was pared by 6 bases and J by 3 bases, with 6 bases of the junction left unmatched. The CDR3 extends over 14 amino acids. CDR3 nucleotides: TGTGCCAGCAGGAGCTCAGGGGGCGACACTGAAGCTTTCTTT. This translates into CASRSSGGDTEAFF.

This clonotype was observed at least ten times. This chain links TRBV7-2 with TRBJ1-3; TRBD1 is a possible D gene (6 bases). V was pared by 2 bases and J by 0 bases, with 11 bases between. Germline CDR1 SGHTA, CDR2 FQGNSA. The CDR3 is 16 amino acids. In DNA, the CDR3 is TGTGCCAGCAGCTTAAATGGACAGAGCTCTGGAAACACCATATATTTT. Its translation: CASSLNGQSSGNTIYF.

The chain couples TRBV2 to TRBJ1-2, with 7 bases lining up with TRBD1. The germline V gene has CDR1 SNHLY and CDR2 FYNNEI. V shed 6 bases and J 0 bases; nucleotides not matched to a gene: 10. The CDR3 runs to 16 residues. CDR3 protein: CASSPPGTDPNYGYTF. As DNA, the CDR3 is TGTGCCAGCAGCCCCCCGGGGACAGACCCTAACTATGGCTACACCTTC. The full variable domain, its missing parts supplied by reference TRBV2 and TRBJ1-2, is EPEVTQTPSHQVTQMGQEVILRCVPISNHLYFYWYRQILGQKVEFLVSFYNNEISEKSEIFDDQFSVERPDGSNFTLKIRSTKLEDSAMYFCASSPPGTDPNYGYTFGSGTRLTVV.

Only a few counts were recorded for this clonotype. The chain carries TRBV6-6 and TRBJ1-5; D possibly corresponds to TRBD1 (5 bases). Trimming took off 8 bases at V and 0 bases at J, with 14 bases between the two ends. CDR1 and CDR2 (germline): MNHNY, SVGAGI (reference sequence). The CDR3 is made up of 15 amino acids. In DNA, the CDR3 is TGTGCCAGCCAATCGACAGCATATAGCAATCAGCCCCAGCATTTT. It yields the protein CASQSTAYSNQPQHF.